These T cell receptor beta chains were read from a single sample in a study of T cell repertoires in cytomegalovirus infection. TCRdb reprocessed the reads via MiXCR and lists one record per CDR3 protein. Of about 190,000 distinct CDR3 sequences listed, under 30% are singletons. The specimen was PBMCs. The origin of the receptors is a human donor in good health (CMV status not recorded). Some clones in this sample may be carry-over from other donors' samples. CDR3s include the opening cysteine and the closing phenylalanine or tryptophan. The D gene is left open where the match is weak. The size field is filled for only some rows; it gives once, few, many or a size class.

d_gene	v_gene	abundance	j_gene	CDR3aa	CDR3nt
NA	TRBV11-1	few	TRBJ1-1	CASSRGQSNTEAFF	TGTGCCAGCAGCCGAGGACAGTCGAACACTGAAGCTTTCTTT
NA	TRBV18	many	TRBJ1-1	CASSPTGNTEAFF	TGTGCCAGCAGCCCGACAGGGAACACTGAAGCTTTCTTT
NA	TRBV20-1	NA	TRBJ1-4	CSARDGATNEKLFF	TGCAGTGCTAGAGACGGAGCAACTAATGAAAAACTGTTTTTT
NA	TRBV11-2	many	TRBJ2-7	CASSLEDVSYEQYF	TGTGCCAGCAGCTTAGAAGACGTCTCCTACGAGCAGTACTTC
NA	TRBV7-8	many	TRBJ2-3	CASSLEGRSTDTQYF	TGTGCCAGCAGCTTAGAGGGCCGTAGCACAGATACGCAGTATTTT
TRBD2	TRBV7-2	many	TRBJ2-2	CASSLGVFRGGTGELFF	TGTGCCAGCAGCTTAGGAGTTTTCCGGGGGGGCACCGGGGAGCTGTTTTTT
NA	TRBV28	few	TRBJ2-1	CASSPLYGGQVYNEQFF	TGTGCCAGCAGTCCCCTTTACGGGGGGCAGGTCTACAATGAGCAGTTCTTC
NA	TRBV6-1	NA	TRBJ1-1	CASSVVTGKYPPNTEAFF	TGTGCCAGCAGTGTCGTAACAGGGAAGTACCCTCCGAACACTGAAGCTTTCTTT
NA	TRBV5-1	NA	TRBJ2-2	CASSLPGGSTGELFF	TGCGCCAGCAGCTTGCCCGGGGGATCCACCGGGGAGCTGTTTTTT
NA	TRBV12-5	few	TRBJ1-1	CASGLIALRGTGTEAFF	TGTGCTAGTGGTTTGATCGCCCTTCGGGGGACGGGGACTGAAGCTTTCTTT
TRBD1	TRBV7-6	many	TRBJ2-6	CASSLSSRGRGANVLTF	TGTGCCAGCAGCTTAAGCAGCAGGGGGCGGGGGGCCAACGTCCTGACTTTC
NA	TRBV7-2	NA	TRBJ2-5	CASSLAGLEETQYF	TGTGCCAGCAGCTTAGCAGGTTTGGAAGAGACCCAGTACTTC
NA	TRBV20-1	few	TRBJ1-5	CSASSGQPQHF	TGCAGTGCTAGTTCGGGTCAGCCCCAGCATTTT
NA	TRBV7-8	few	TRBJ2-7	CASSLRRTTFYEQYF	TGTGCCAGCAGCTTGAGGCGGACTACCTTCTACGAGCAGTACTTC
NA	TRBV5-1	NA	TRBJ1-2	CASSTGTTETGYTF	TGCGCCAGCAGCACCGGGACAACGGAGACCGGCTACACCTTC
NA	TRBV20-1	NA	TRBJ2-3	CSARDLTPGDTQYF	TGCAGTGCTAGAGATCTCACCCCGGGAGATACGCAGTATTTT
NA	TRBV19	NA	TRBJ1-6	CASSIPRMAYNSPLHF	TGTGCCAGTAGTATCCCGCGAATGGCCTATAATTCACCCCTCCACTTT
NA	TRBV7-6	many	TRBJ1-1	CASSPGRPPDTEAFF	TGTGCCAGCAGCCCCGGGAGACCTCCGGACACTGAAGCTTTCTTT
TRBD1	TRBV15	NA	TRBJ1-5	CATGRDRDKQPQHF	TGTGCCACCGGGCGGGACAGGGACAAACAGCCCCAGCATTTT
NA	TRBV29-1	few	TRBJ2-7	CSVPSGISGYEQYF	TGCAGCGTTCCCTCAGGGATCAGCGGCTACGAGCAGTACTTC
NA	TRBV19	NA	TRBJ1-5	CASDPGRNQPQHF	TGTGCCAGTGATCCAGGCCGCAATCAGCCCCAGCATTTT
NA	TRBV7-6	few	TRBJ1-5	CASSFSASQDQPQHF	TGTGCCAGCAGCTTTAGCGCGTCTCAGGATCAGCCCCAGCATTTT
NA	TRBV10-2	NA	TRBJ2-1	CASSDSPRHGEQFF	TGCGCCAGCAGTGATAGTCCGCGTCACGGTGAGCAGTTCTTC
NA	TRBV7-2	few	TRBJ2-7	CASSLVGDHYEQYF	TGTGCCAGCAGCTTAGTAGGAGATCACTACGAGCAGTACTTC
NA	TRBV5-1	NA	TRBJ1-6	CASSVDFSPLHF	TGCGCCAGCAGCGTGGACTTTTCACCCCTCCACTTT
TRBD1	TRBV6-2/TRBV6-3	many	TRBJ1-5	CASRLATGDSQPQHF	TGTGCCAGCAGGCTCGCGACAGGGGACAGTCAGCCCCAGCATTTT
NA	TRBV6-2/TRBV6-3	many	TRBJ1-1	CASGILGGPEAFF	TGTGCCAGCGGAATTCTGGGGGGTCCTGAAGCTTTCTTT
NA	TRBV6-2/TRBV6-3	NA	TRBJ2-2	CASTLTRVGELFF	TGTGCCAGCACCCTGACAAGGGTGGGGGAGCTGTTTTTT
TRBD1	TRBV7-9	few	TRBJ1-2	CASSLLGTGGHGYTF	TGTGCCAGCAGCTTACTCGGGACAGGGGGCCATGGCTACACCTTC
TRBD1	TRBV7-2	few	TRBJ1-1	CASSLVAGGGSEAFF	TGTGCCAGCAGCTTAGTGGCAGGGGGGGGAAGTGAAGCTTTCTTT
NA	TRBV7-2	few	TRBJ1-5	CASSLGAGFNQPQHF	TGTGCCAGCAGCTTAGGGGCAGGCTTTAATCAGCCCCAGCATTTT
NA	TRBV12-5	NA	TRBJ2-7	CASGRDGKTSRNSYEQYF	TGTGCTAGTGGTCGGGACGGTAAGACTTCCAGAAACTCCTACGAGCAGTACTTC
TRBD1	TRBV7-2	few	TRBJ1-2	CASRPGQGVIAF	TGTGCCAGCAGGCCGGGACAGGGGGTCATTGCCTTC
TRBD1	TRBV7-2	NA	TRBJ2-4	CASSLNRGNIQYF	TGTGCCAGCAGCTTGAACAGGGGAAACATTCAGTACTTC
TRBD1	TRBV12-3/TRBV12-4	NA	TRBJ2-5	CASSLTGERETQYF	TGTGCCAGCAGTCTAACAGGGGAGAGGGAGACCCAGTACTTC
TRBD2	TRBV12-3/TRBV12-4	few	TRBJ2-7	CASSFSGGVYEQYF	TGTGCCAGCAGTTTCAGCGGGGGCGTATACGAGCAGTACTTC
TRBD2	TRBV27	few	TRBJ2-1	CASSLPSGGYNEQFF	TGTGCCAGCAGTTTACCTAGCGGGGGATACAATGAGCAGTTCTTC
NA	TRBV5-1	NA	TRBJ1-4	CASSPRTVATNEKLFF	TGCGCCAGCAGCCCCCGGACAGTTGCAACTAATGAAAAACTGTTTTTT
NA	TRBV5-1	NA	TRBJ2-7	CASRLLAGDYEQYF	TGCGCCAGCCGCCTTTTAGCAGGGGACTACGAGCAGTACTTC
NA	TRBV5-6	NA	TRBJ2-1	CASSFFTFAYNEQFF	TGTGCCAGCAGCTTTTTCACGTTCGCCTACAATGAGCAGTTCTTC
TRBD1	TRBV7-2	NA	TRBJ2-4	CASSSLRGQGDIQYF	TGTGCCAGCAGCTCCCTAAGGGGACAGGGGGACATTCAGTACTTC
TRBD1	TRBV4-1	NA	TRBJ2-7	CASSRIGRDRAYEQYF	TGCGCCAGCAGCCGGATCGGCCGGGACAGGGCTTACGAGCAGTACTTC
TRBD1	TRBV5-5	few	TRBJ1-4	CASRETGFNEKLFF	TGTGCCAGCAGGGAGACAGGGTTCAATGAAAAACTGTTTTTT
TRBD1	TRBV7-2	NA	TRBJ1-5	CASRDGTGNQPQHF	TGTGCCAGCAGGGATGGGACAGGCAATCAGCCCCAGCATTTT
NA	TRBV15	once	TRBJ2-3	CATSSQGVTDTQYF	TGTGCCACCAGCAGCCAAGGGGTCACAGATACGCAGTATTTT
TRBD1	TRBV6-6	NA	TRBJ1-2	CASSFRTGEYGYTF	TGTGCCAGCAGTTTTAGGACAGGGGAATATGGCTACACCTTC
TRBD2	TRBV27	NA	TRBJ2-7	CASGSPLTSGDYEQYF	TGTGCCAGCGGATCCCCACTAACTAGCGGGGACTACGAGCAGTACTTC
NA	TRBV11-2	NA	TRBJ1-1	CASSFPTVRGTEAFF	TGTGCCAGCAGCTTCCCGACGGTCCGGGGCACTGAAGCTTTCTTT